This T cell receptor (beta chain) was found in a study of CD8 T cells in Susac syndrome. Age- and sex-matched healthy donors served as the control group. FACS enriched CD8+ TEMRA cells, while bulk CD8+ and CD4+ were negatively isolated. Reverse transcription of about 0.5 to 1 ug RNA was carried out with random hexamers. A multiplex approach, immunoSEQ multiplex PCR, amplified TCR beta CDR3 across 54 Vbeta and 13 Jbeta. One entry per CDR3 protein, called by TCRdb with MiXCR from the immunoSEQ multiplex PCR reads. This sample has around 150,000 distinct CDR3 sequences, with 85% to 95% found just once. Trimming cost V 5 bases and J 8 bases, with 19 bases left between them. The CDR3 covers 16 residues. Germline-derived CDR1 and CDR2 are SEHNR and FQNEAQ (reference sequence).

The specimen sequenced was CD4+ T cells from PBMCs. The gene calls are TRBV7-9 and TRBJ1-6, with D hard to call. The TCR originated in a human donor in good health. CDR3 DNA sequence: TGTGCCAGCAGCCTCTTGACGGGAAATTGGCATTCACCCCTCCACTTT. It encodes CASSLLTGNWHSPLHF.